This TCR beta chain was sequenced in a study of long-term antiretroviral therapy in people with HIV. V gave up 5 bases and J gave up 0 bases, with 10 bases separating them. CDR1 and CDR2 from the germline V gene are LNHDA and SQIVND (reference sequence). This CDR3 spans 14 amino acids. An immunoSEQ assay, version v3.0, was performed at survey level. The protocol was immunoSEQ multiplex PCR, while the TCRdb copy is restricted to in-frame clones and leaves out a portion. The data show fewer than 30,000 clones, 65% to 85% seen once. Sequencing used unsorted PBMCs, obtained 2.1 years after starting antiretroviral therapy. The rearrangement joins TRBV19 to TRBJ1-1, with D possibly being TRBD1 (6 bases). This receptor was taken from a man in his thirties or forties with HIV. As DNA, the CDR3 is TGTGCCAGTAGTGGCAGGGACATGAACACTGAAGCTTTCTTT. Protein product: CASSGRDMNTEAFF.